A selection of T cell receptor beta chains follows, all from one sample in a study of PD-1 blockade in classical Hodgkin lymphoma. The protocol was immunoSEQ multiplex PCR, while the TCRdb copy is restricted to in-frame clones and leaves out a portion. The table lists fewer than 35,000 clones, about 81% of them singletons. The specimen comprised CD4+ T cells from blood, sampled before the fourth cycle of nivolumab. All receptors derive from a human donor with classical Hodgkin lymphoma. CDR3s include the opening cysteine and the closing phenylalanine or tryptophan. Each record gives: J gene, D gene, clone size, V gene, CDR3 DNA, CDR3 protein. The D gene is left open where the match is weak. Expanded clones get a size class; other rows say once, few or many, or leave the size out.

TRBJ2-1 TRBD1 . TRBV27 TGTGCCAGCAGTTCTACAGGGGGTAATGAGCAGTTCTTC CASSSTGGNEQFF
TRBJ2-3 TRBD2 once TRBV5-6 TGTGCCAGCAGCCACGGACTAGCGGGGGGGGGCACAGATACGCAGTATTTT CASSHGLAGGGTDTQYF
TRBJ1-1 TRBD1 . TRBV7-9 TGTGCCAGCAGCAATACAGGGGTCGCTGAAGCTTTCTTT CASSNTGVAEAFF
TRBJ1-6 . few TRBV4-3 TGCGCCAGCAGCCGGGCCTGGGGGAATTCACCCCTCCACTTT CASSRAWGNSPLHF
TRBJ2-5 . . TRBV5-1 TGCGCCAGCAGCTTTTACCGGGACCAAGAGACCCAGTACTTC CASSFYRDQETQYF
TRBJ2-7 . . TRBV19 TGTGCCAGTAGTAACCCCTTGAGTTTCACGTACGAGCAGTACTTC CASSNPLSFTYEQYF
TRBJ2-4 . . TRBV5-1 TGCGCCAGCAGCTTGGTTGGAAACATTCAGTACTTC CASSLVGNIQYF
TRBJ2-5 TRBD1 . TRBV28 TGTGCCAGCAGTATTGACAGGGTGTACCAAGAGACCCAGTACTTC CASSIDRVYQETQYF
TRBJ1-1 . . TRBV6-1 TGTGCCAGCAGCGTAGTAGGGACGGGGAACACTGAAGCTTTCTTT CASSVVGTGNTEAFF
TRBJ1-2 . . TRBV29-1 TGCAGCGTTGATTTCCGGGACATCTATGGCTACACCTTC CSVDFRDIYGYTF
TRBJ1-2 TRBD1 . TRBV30 TGTGCCTGGAGAGGGACAGGGGGATTCTATGGCTACACCTTC CAWRGTGGFYGYTF
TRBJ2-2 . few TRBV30 TGTGCCTGGAGTAGGGGTAGGGACACCGGGGAGCTGTTTTTT CAWSRGRDTGELFF
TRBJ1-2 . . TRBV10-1 TGCGCCAACCACCCTCGGGGGAGGGACTATGGCTACACCTTC CANHPRGRDYGYTF
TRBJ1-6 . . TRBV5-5 TGTGCCAGCAGCTTGAACGGAGATAATTCACCCCTCCACTTT CASSLNGDNSPLHF
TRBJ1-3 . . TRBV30 TGTGCCTGGTACGACTCGGCCGGCGGGGGAAACACCATATATTTT CAWYDSAGGGNTIYF
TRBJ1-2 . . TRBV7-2 TGTGCCAGCACCCACAGCAACTATGGCTACACCTTC CASTHSNYGYTF
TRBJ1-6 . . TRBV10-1 TGCGCCACCGGTGGTTCTGTCCGTCACTCACCCCTCCACTTT CATGGSVRHSPLHF
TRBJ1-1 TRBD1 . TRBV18 TGTGCCAGCTCACCCCTCCGGGACAGGGGTACGAACACTGAAGCTTTCTTT CASSPLRDRGTNTEAFF
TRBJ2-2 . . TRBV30 TGTGCCTGGGCCCCCGACAGGAACACCGGGGAGCTGTTTTTT CAWAPDRNTGELFF
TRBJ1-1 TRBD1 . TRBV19 TGTGCCGGTAGTTCTCTTCCCGGGACAGTGAACACTGAAGCTTTCTTT CAGSSLPGTVNTEAFF
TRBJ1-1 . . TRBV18 TGTGCCAGCTCAACCGAGACGGTTATGAACACTGAAGCTTTCTTT CASSTETVMNTEAFF
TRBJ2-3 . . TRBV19 TGTGCCAGTAGTATAGGAAAAGGGGTTGGCACAGATACGCAGTATTTT CASSIGKGVGTDTQYF
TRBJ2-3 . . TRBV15 TGTGCCACCAACCCGCACGGGGGACGAAAAGATACGCAGTATTTT CATNPHGGRKDTQYF
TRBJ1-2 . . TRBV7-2 TGTGCCAGCAGCCCTAGTTGGGGTAGGGATGGCTACACCTTC CASSPSWGRDGYTF
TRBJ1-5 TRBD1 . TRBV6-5 TGTGCCAGCAGCGCGGACAGGGGCCCTCAGCCCCAGCATTTT CASSADRGPQPQHF
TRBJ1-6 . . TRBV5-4 TGTGCCAGCAGCTTGGGTTGGGGGGGCGCGTCATTTTCACCCCTCCACTTT CASSLGWGGASFSPLHF
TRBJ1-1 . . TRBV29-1 TGCAGCGTTGAAGGACAGGCGAACACTGAAGCTTTCTTT CSVEGQANTEAFF
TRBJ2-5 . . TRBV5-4 TGTGCCAGCAGCGCGGACTCTCAAGGGGGCCAAGAGACCCAGTACTTC CASSADSQGGQETQYF
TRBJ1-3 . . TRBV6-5 TGTGCCAGCAGTTACTCCCGGACGTATGGAAACACCATATATTTT CASSYSRTYGNTIYF
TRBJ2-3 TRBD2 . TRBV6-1 TGTGCCAGCGAGGGACTAGCGGTCGGCACAGATACGCAGTATTTT CASEGLAVGTDTQYF
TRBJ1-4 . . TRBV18 TGTGCCAGCTCACCAGGACGGGGTAGTGAAAAACTGTTTTTT CASSPGRGSEKLFF
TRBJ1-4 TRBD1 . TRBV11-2 TGTGCCAGTCGGGACAGGGGTTGGCGTGTAGGTGAAAAACTGTTTTTT CASRDRGWRVGEKLFF
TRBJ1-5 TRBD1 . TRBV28 TGTGCCAGGAGCCCGACAGGGGACAGCAATCAGCCCCAGCATTTT CARSPTGDSNQPQHF
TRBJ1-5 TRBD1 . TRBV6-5 TGTGCCAGCAGTTACGGACAGGACAATCAGCCCCAGCATTTT CASSYGQDNQPQHF
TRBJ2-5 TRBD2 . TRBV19 TGTGCCAGTAGTATTGCGACTAGCGGGTGGGAGACCCAGTACTTC CASSIATSGWETQYF
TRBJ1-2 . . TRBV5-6 TGTGCCAGCAGCTTGGAAGGGGTAATCCCTTATGGCTACACCTTC CASSLEGVIPYGYTF
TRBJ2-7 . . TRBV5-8 TGTGCCAGCAGAGGCCGCGGGCGGAGGGGGCAGTACTTC CASRGRGRRGQYF
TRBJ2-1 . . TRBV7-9 TGTGCCAGCAGCTTAGGGCGGGGGCCCTACAATGAGCAGTTCTTC CASSLGRGPYNEQFF
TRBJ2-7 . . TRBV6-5 TGTGCCAGCAGTTACCACACTCGGGGAGCCTACGAGCAGTACTTC CASSYHTRGAYEQYF
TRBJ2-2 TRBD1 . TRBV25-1 TGTGCCAGCAGTTCTGGGACAGGGTATGCCGGGGAGCTGTTTTTT CASSSGTGYAGELFF